This TCR beta chain was recovered during a study of cytomegalovirus exposure and HLA in healthy donors. Study as a whole: As released early, the data held roughly 85 million unique TCRs from HLA-typed donors. Findings and caveats of the study: TCR beta sequences reportedly predicted the HLA-A and HLA-B alleles of most subjects accurately. Upon later analysis, HLA-associated TCR beta chains proved more clonally expanded than other, equally common chains. Relative to the approximately 700-donor mean, N-insertions were reportedly fewer in an Asian-associated ancestry cluster in a later analysis.

The germline V gene encodes CDR1 SNHLY and CDR2 FYNNEI. The length of the CDR3 is 13 residues. V dropped 8 bases and J dropped 6; count of bases not matched to a gene: 5. About this clone itself: Its antigen is undetermined.

60 Vbeta and 13 Jbeta primers were used in PCR. Clones were read by immunoSEQ multiplex PCR, and TCRdb kept only the in-frame ones, dropping some. The data contain about 140,000 clones, more than 70% of them singletons. This rearrangement joins TRBV2 to TRBJ1-4; 8 bases agree with TRBD1. The clonotype originates from a man aged 40-50 years in good health and CMV-seronegative. Material for sequencing was PBMCs. Here the CDR3 reads CASETGVDEKLFF. The CDR3 DNA is TGTGCCAGCGAGACAGGGGTAGATGAAAAACTGTTTTTT.